The 27 T cell receptor beta chains presented below share a single source sample, sequenced in a study of regulatory T cells in long-lasting Graves disease. With iRepertoire HTBI primers and Arm-PCR of CDR3 regions, TCR beta libraries were built. TCRdb analysed the multiplex PCR reads with MiXCR anew, one entry per CDR3 protein. There are 200,000 to 250,000 distinct CDR3 sequences in the sample; roughly 19% occur only once, and 10% to 15% lies in the top ten. As to time point: newly diagnosed GD, antithyroid drugs for less than 3 months. Construction of the TCR library relied on RNA isolated from PBMCs. These data were likewise used in another study, on T cells in Graves' hyperthyroidism and ophthalmopathy.

The source material was peripheral blood mononuclear cells (PBMCs), sampled at new diagnosis, from a patient treated with antithyroid drugs. These receptors all stem from a woman in her 30s with Graves disease.

This clonotype was observed at least ten times. CDR3 sequence (DNA): TGTGCCAGCAGTTACTCGGGGGGGGGGGGTCAGCCCCAGCATTTT. Residues: CASSYSGGGGQPQHF. The chain links TRBV6-5 to TRBJ1-5; D might be TRBD1 (5 bases). Germline CDR1 is MNHEY and CDR2 is SVGAGI. The V and J ends lost 0 bases and 6 bases respectively, with 12 bases between them. This CDR3 spans 15 amino acids.

This clonotype was detected a few times. V gene TRBV19 combines with J gene TRBJ2-1; 8 bases are a match to TRBD1. Germline CDR1 and CDR2: LNHDA and SQIVND (reference sequence). The CDR3 has 16 amino acids. V gave up 5 bases and J gave up 4 bases; unmatched junction bases: 10. This chain's CDR3 is CASSPTTGAPYNEQFF. The CDR3 coding sequence is TGTGCCAGTAGTCCCACGACAGGGGCCCCGTACAATGAGCAGTTCTTC.

About this clonotype itself: A much larger clone lies one base from this, so it may be a read error. V gene TRBV20-1 combines with J gene TRBJ2-7; a weak D match, TRBD1 (5 bases). The CDR3 runs 12 residues. The ends were cut back, 1 base at V and 3 bases at J, with 7 bases in the middle. Germline loops: CDR1 DFQATT, CDR2 SNEGSKA (reference sequence). CDR3 DNA sequence: TGCAGTGCTAGAGGTGACAGCTACGAGCAGTACTTC. This translates into CSARGDSYEQYF.

On this clonotype itself: A read error is possible here, since a much larger clone lies one base away. The V gene is TRBV20-1, the J gene TRBJ2-3; D remains ambiguous. V lost 8 bases, J lost 0 bases, and 9 bases lay in between. The CDR3 is 12 amino acids. Germline CDR1 DFQATT, CDR2 SNEGSKA (reference sequence). DNA for the CDR3: TGCAGTACAATCCAGAGCACAGATACGCAGTATTTT. It translates to CSTIQSTDTQYF.

This clonotype was recorded only once. The V and J genes are TRBV28 and TRBJ2-2; D is undetermined. Germline assignment: CDR1 MDHEN and CDR2 SYDVKM. The V and J ends lost 2 bases and 6 bases respectively, with 13 bases between them. There are 15 residues in the CDR3. The DNA of the CDR3 is TGTGCCAGCAGTTTAGCTACCTCGGGCTCCGGGGAGCTGTTTTTT. Its protein is CASSLATSGSGELFF.

This clonotype has a handful of counts. J is TRBJ2-3 and V is TRBV11-2; D remains unclear. The CDR3 spans 17 residues. Per the germline V gene, CDR1 is SGHAT and CDR2 is FQNNGV. The V end was cut by 0 bases, the J end by 0 bases, with 13 bases between. The CDR3: CASSLDASRVSTDTQYF. For the CDR3, the DNA is TGTGCCAGCAGCTTAGATGCAAGTCGAGTAAGCACAGATACGCAGTATTTT.

This clonotype was recorded at least ten times. The chain carries TRBV28 and TRBJ2-3; 12 nucleotides align to TRBD2. V shed 6 bases, J shed 5 bases, and the junction held 6 bases outside the gene matches. This CDR3 contains 15 residues. From germline, CDR1 is MDHEN and CDR2 SYDVKM. CDR3 in amino acids: CASRMTSGGRDTQYF. The CDR3 DNA follows: TGTGCCAGCAGGATGACTAGCGGGGGTAGAGATACGCAGTATTTT. The full variable domain, its missing parts supplied by reference TRBV28 and TRBJ2-3, is DVKVTQSSRYLVKRTGEKVFLECVQDMDHENMFWYRQDPGLGLRLIYFSYDVKMKEKGDIPEGYSVSREKKERFSLILESASTNQTSMYLCASRMTSGGRDTQYFGPGTRLTVL.

Worth noting for this clonotype: A far larger clone is one base from this, pointing to a likely read error. The chain couples TRBV6-9 to TRBJ2-5; maybe TRBD2 (6 bases). Trimming removed 3 bases at V and 5 bases at J, with 16 bases between. Germline V lookup: CDR1 MNHGY, CDR2 SVAAGI. The CDR3 is 15 amino acids. The CDR3 sequence is CASSYRTSGGETQYF. The CDR3 DNA reads TGTGCCAGCAGTTACCGAACCTCCGGAGGGGAGACCCAGTACTTC.

This clonotype was detected ten times or more. In this CDR3 the conserved last residue, phenylalanine or tryptophan, is missing, so a read error is likely. V gene TRBV24-1 combines with J gene TRBJ2-5; possibly TRBD2 for D (6 bases). Trimming shortened V by 0 bases and J by 5 bases, and 12 bases separated the two germline ends. Germline loops: CDR1 KGHDR, CDR2 SFDVKD. This CDR3 contains 15 residues. The CDR3 loop is CATSDLRAGLETQYC. CDR3 coding DNA: TGTGCCACCAGTGATTTGCGCGCGGGGCTGGAGACCCAGTACTGC.

This clonotype showed up many times. This sequence joins TRBV2 and TRBJ1-5; TRBD1 agrees at 7 bases. The CDR3 runs to 13 residues. Germline CDR1 reads SNHLY; CDR2 reads FYNNEI. V trimming: 8 bases; J trimming: 4 bases; junction bases outside the gene matches: 5. This CDR3 reads CASGTVWNQPQHF. The CDR3 nucleotides read TGTGCCAGCGGGACAGTTTGGAATCAGCCCCAGCATTTT.

This clonotype was observed many times. The CDR3 nucleotides read TGTGCCAGCTCCTCCGGGACAGGGAGCACCTACGAGCAGTACTTC. This encodes CASSSGTGSTYEQYF. The chain recombines TRBV2 with TRBJ2-7, with 9 bases that match TRBD1. Germline-derived CDR1 and CDR2 are SNHLY and FYNNEI. CDR3 length equals 15 residues. V lost 8 bases, J lost 2 bases, and 10 bases stayed unmatched.

This clonotype was observed many times. The rearrangement links TRBV30 to TRBJ1-5, with a weak D call TRBD1 (6 bases). Deletions cut 4 bases from V and 4 bases from J, with 17 bases between. This CDR3 is 15 amino acids long. Germline CDR1 is GTSNPN and CDR2 is SVGIG (reference sequence). The CDR3 coding sequence is TGTGCCTGGACTCACGGCGGACAGTCGAATCAGCCCCAGCATTTT. This gives the protein CAWTHGGQSNQPQHF. Drawing the rest from reference TRBV30 and TRBJ1-5, the complete variable domain is SQTIHQWPATLVQPVGSPLSLECTVEGTSNPNLYWYRQAAGRGLQLLFYSVGIGQISSEVPQNLSASRPQDRQFILSSKKLLLSDSGFYLCAWTHGGQSNQPQHFGDGTRLSIL.

In the case of this clonotype: A much larger clone lies a single base off, so this may be a read error. The CDR3 carries no conserved terminal phenylalanine or tryptophan, so it likely arises from a read error. This rearrangement joins TRBV3-1 to TRBJ1-1; no clear D. The V gene's germline CDR1 is LGHDT and CDR2 YNNKEL (reference sequence). The CDR3 has 15 residues. Trimming removed 4 bases at V and 4 bases at J, with 16 bases between. The CDR3 region has the DNA TGTGCCAGCAGCCCGTACAACAGTCTGAGCACTGAAGCTTTCCTT. Translation gives CASSPYNSLSTEAFL.

Of note for this clonotype: No conserved phenylalanine or tryptophan ends this CDR3, so it is likely a read error. The limits of the CDR3 on the DNA are not certain, so only TCRdb's listed CDR3 is given. The rearrangement joins TRBV27 to TRBJ1-2; the table's TRBD1 call for D was not verified on the DNA. Germline CDR1 and CDR2: MNHEY and SMNVEV (reference sequence). The CDR3 sequence runs 14 residues, both termini included. The CDR3 protein is CASSTFAGGYGCTV.

This clonotype was seen many times. This rearrangement joins TRBV2 to TRBJ1-2, with D tentatively TRBD1 (5 bases). V lost 5 bases and J 4 bases, leaving 11 bases between the germline ends. Looked up from germline, CDR1 is SNHLY and CDR2 is FYNNEI. The CDR3 covers 13 residues. The CDR3 loop is CASSPEGIYGYTF. CDR3 coding DNA: TGTGCCAGCAGTCCGGAGGGGATCTATGGCTACACCTTC.

There are many counts of this clonotype. The V and J genes are TRBV2 and TRBJ1-1; TRBD1 agrees at 7 bases. CDR1 SNHLY and CDR2 FYNNEI come from the germline V gene. Trimming removed 4 bases from V and 0 bases from J; junction bases left unmatched: 2. This CDR3 contains 14 residues. DNA of the CDR3: TGTGCCAGCAGTGGGGGACAGATGAACACTGAAGCTTTCTTT. Amino acids: CASSGGQMNTEAFF.

This clonotype has a count of ten or more. CDR3 sequence reads: CASRDRVNQETQYF. The CDR3 coding sequence is TGTGCCAGCAGGGACAGGGTGAATCAAGAGACCCAGTACTTC. The chain uses TRBV13 and TRBJ2-5; 8 bases agree with TRBD1. Germline V gene lookup returns CDR1 PRHDT and CDR2 FYEKMQ (reference sequence). J gave up 2 bases and V 6 bases, and 5 bases lay outside the gene matches. The CDR3 runs 14 residues.

This clonotype showed up many times. The chain employs TRBV20-1 and TRBJ1-1; no clear D. With 4 bases removed from V and 1 base from J, the gap between germline ends came to 4 bases. The CDR3 runs to 11 residues. The germline V gene has CDR1 DFQATT and CDR2 SNEGSKA (reference sequence). The CDR3 spells CSAKRNTEAFF. For the CDR3, the DNA is TGCAGTGCTAAGCGGAACACTGAAGCTTTCTTT.

In this sample, this clonotype turned up many times. The chain uses TRBV3-1 and TRBJ1-3; 11 bases fit TRBD1. The germline V gene has CDR1 LGHDT and CDR2 YNNKEL (reference sequence). The CDR3 runs 16 residues. Trimming took 0 bases from V and 5 from J; bases not matched to a gene: 3. The DNA of the CDR3 is TGTGCCAGCAGCCAAGAAGGACAGGGGGCGAGAAACACCATATATTTT. Amino acid sequence: CASSQEGQGARNTIYF.

The chain has TRBV2 and TRBJ2-7; TRBD2 might be the D (5 bases). Germline loops: CDR1 SNHLY, CDR2 FYNNEI. This CDR3 is built from 16 residues. V gave up 2 bases and J gave up 6 bases, with 20 bases separating them. In DNA form, the CDR3 reads TGTGCCAGCAGTGAAATCGCGGGCCCTTCCTCCCTCGAGCAGTACTTC. This codes for CASSEIAGPSSLEQYF.

In its sample, this clonotype was seen many times. V and J are TRBV6-1 and TRBJ1-2, with D perhaps TRBD1 (6 bases). The CDR3 has 15 amino acids. V dropped 7 bases and J dropped 4 bases, with 19 bases sitting between them. CDR1 and CDR2 from the germline V gene are MNHNS and SASEGT. CDR3 sequence reads: CASIPAGAGSYGYTF. Written as DNA, the CDR3 is TGTGCCAGCATACCGGCGGGGGCCGGGAGCTATGGCTACACCTTC.

The gene calls are TRBV19 and TRBJ1-5; the D is unclear. This CDR3 contains 16 residues. The ends were cut back, 4 bases at V and 7 bases at J, with 20 bases in the middle. Germline V lookup: CDR1 LNHDA, CDR2 SQIVND (reference sequence). In DNA form, the CDR3 reads TGTGCCAGTAGTAATGGAGTCAGCTCAATGACCCAGCCCCAGCATTTT. Protein product: CASSNGVSSMTQPQHF. Complete variable domain (other parts from reference TRBV19 and TRBJ1-5): DGGITQSPKYLFRKEGQNVTLSCEQNLNHDAMYWYRQDPGQGLRLIYYSQIVNDFQKGDIAEGYSVSREKKESFPLTVTSAQKNPTAFYLCASSNGVSSMTQPQHFGDGTRLSIL.

This clonotype showed up many times. The V gene is TRBV2, the J gene TRBJ1-2; D is possibly TRBD1 (6 bases). The germline CDR1 and CDR2 sequences are SNHLY and FYNNEI. Trimming shortened V by 4 bases and J by 6 bases, and 18 bases separated the two germline ends. There are 15 residues in the CDR3. CDR3 sequence reads: CASSASGTTLHGYTF. As DNA, the CDR3 is TGTGCCAGCAGTGCTTCCGGGACAACCCTCCATGGCTACACCTTC. The variable domain in full, with the rest retrieved from reference TRBV2 and TRBJ1-2, is EPEVTQTPSHQVTQMGQEVILRCVPISNHLYFYWYRQILGQKVEFLVSFYNNEISEKSEIFDDQFSVERPDGSNFTLKIRSTKLEDSAMYFCASSASGTTLHGYTFGSGTRLTVV.

The table lists this clonotype with many counts. The chain uses TRBV9 and TRBJ1-5; 7 nucleotides match TRBD1. Per germline, CDR1 SGDLS and CDR2 YYNGEE. The CDR3 extends over 15 amino acids. Losses at the gene ends were 3 bases for V and 2 bases for J; bases not matched to a gene: 5. As DNA, the CDR3 is TGTGCCAGCAGCGCGACCGGGACAGGCAATCAGCCCCAGCATTTT. It specifies CASSATGTGNQPQHF.

This clonotype showed up many times. The gene calls are TRBV20-1 and TRBJ1-1, with 7 bases fitting TRBD1. V was clipped by 2 bases and J by 7 bases; unmatched bases: 10. CDR3 length equals 14 residues. Germline V lookup: CDR1 DFQATT, CDR2 SNEGSKA (reference sequence). The CDR3 nucleotides read TGCAGTGCTAGATCACTGACAGGGCGGGTTGAAGCTTTCTTT. It yields the protein CSARSLTGRVEAFF.

This clonotype was recorded at least ten times. The chain carries TRBV27 and TRBJ2-1; 8 bases line up with TRBD2. Germline V gives CDR1 MNHEY, CDR2 SMNVEV (reference sequence). Germline trimming cut 2 bases from V and 4 bases from J; bases unmatched to any gene: 7. The CDR3 has 16 amino acids. CDR3 loop: CASSLLLPSGYNEQFF. For the CDR3, the DNA is TGTGCCAGCAGTTTACTTCTTCCTAGCGGGTACAATGAGCAGTTCTTC.

In its sample, this clonotype was seen many times. The J gene is TRBJ2-3, the V gene TRBV27; no clear D gene. The V end lost 3 bases, the J end lost 4 bases, and 8 bases lay between the germline ends. Germline CDR1 and CDR2: MNHEY and SMNVEV (reference sequence). CDR3 length: 13 residues. The CDR3 loop reads CASSFADSDTQYF. The DNA of the CDR3 is TGTGCCAGCAGTTTCGCCGACTCAGATACGCAGTATTTT.